These T cell receptor beta chains were read from a single sample in a study of tumor and adjacent non-tumor tissue in lung cancer. Each CDR3 protein is one row after TCRdb ran MiXCR on the multiplex PCR reads. The sample consists of more than 75,000 distinct CDR3 sequences, approximately 71% of them appearing once. Input material: lung tumor tissue. The receptors come from a woman in her seventies with non-small cell lung cancer. Both conserved end residues are part of each CDR3. The D gene is left open where the match is weak. Where a row states a size, it is once, few, many or the class of an expanded clone; other rows omit it.

j_call,d_call,clone_size,v_call,cdr3_nt,cdr3_aa
TRBJ2-5,NA,NA,TRBV29-1,TGCAATGTTGAACACGGGGAGACCCAGTACTTC,CNVEHGETQYF
TRBJ1-1,NA,NA,TRBV20-1,TGCAATGCTAGAGATCTGGAGGGTGGGAGCACTGAAGCTTTCTTT,CNARDLEGGSTEAFF
TRBJ2-7,NA,NA,TRBV28,TGTGCCAGCAGCCTCCAGAGGGCCGGCCTCTACGAGCAGTACTTC,CASSLQRAGLYEQYF
TRBJ2-7,TRBD1,many,TRBV6-5,TGTGCCAGCAGCTCCGGGACAGGGTCCTACGAGCAGTACTTC,CASSSGTGSYEQYF
TRBJ2-1,NA,NA,TRBV28,TGTGCCAGCAGTTTCTGGGGGGATCAAAACAGGAGCCATGAGCAGTTCTTC,CASSFWGDQNRSHEQFF
TRBJ2-7,NA,NA,TRBV5-4,TGTGCCAGCAGCTTCGGACAGTGGCATAAAGGGGAGCAGTACTTC,CASSFGQWHKGEQYF
TRBJ2-1,NA,medium-sized,TRBV11-1,TGTGCCAGCAGCTTTACCGGGACAAGAAACAATGAGCAGTTCTTC,CASSFTGTRNNEQFF
TRBJ1-1,NA,few,TRBV5-4,TGTGCCAGCAACTGGACAACATGGAACGCTAAAGCTTTCTTT,CASNWTTWNAKAFF
TRBJ2-1,TRBD2,NA,TRBV29-1,TGCAGCGTTGAGGATAGCGGGAAGATCTACAATGAACAGTTCTTC,CSVEDSGKIYNEQFF
TRBJ1-1,NA,NA,TRBV29-1,TGCCGCGTTGGGCCTAATGGGGGTGAAGCATTCTTT,CRVGPNGGEAFF
TRBJ2-3,TRBD2,NA,TRBV29-1,TGCAGCGTTGATAACGGTGGGAGGGATACACGGTATTTT,CSVDNGGRDTRYF
TRBJ2-1,NA,NA,TRBV12-3/TRBV12-4,TGTGCCAGCAGTTTAACCAAGTCGGGGGAGAGAGGTAATGAGCAGTTCTTC,CASSLTKSGERGNEQFF
TRBJ1-1,NA,NA,TRBV4-1,TGCGCCAGCAGCCAGGTGGGTCAGGGTGTTGACAGTGAAGCTTTCTTT,CASSQVGQGVDSEAFF
TRBJ2-7,TRBD2,NA,TRBV20-1,TGCAGTGCTGTCCCGGGACTAGCGGGAGGAGAACTCGCCTACGAGCAGTACTTC,CSAVPGLAGGELAYEQYF
TRBJ2-7,NA,NA,TRBV6-6,TGTGCCAGCAGTTACTCTGTCGGCAGGATGTATGAGCAGTACTTC,CASSYSVGRMYEQYF
TRBJ1-5,TRBD1,many,TRBV12-3/TRBV12-4,TGTGCCAGCAGTTTATGGGGGACAGTCAATCAGCCCCAGCATTTT,CASSLWGTVNQPQHF
TRBJ2-1,TRBD2,few,TRBV5-1,TGCGCCAGCAGCCACCCCAAAGCGGGAGTTGACTACAATGAGCAGTTCTTC,CASSHPKAGVDYNEQFF
TRBJ2-2,NA,NA,TRBV11-1,TGTGCCAGCAGCTTATTAGCCAGGGTTACCGGGGAGCTATTTTTT,CASSLLARVTGELFF
TRBJ2-7,NA,NA,TRBV4-2,TGTGACAGCAACCAAGAGGTAGGGGGGGCAACCTACGAGCAGTACTTC,CDSNQEVGGATYEQYF
TRBJ2-1,NA,NA,TRBV12-3/TRBV12-4,TGTGCTAGCAGGCCGGGAGCGGGACACGTGTACAATGAGCAGTTCTTC,CASRPGAGHVYNEQFF
TRBJ2-3,NA,NA,TRBV25-1,TGTGCCAGTATTGGGAACACAGATACGCAGTATTTT,CASIGNTDTQYF
TRBJ1-4,NA,NA,TRBV9,TGTGCCAGCAGCATCGACGGGACCCCGGGCGAAAAACTGTTTTTT,CASSIDGTPGEKLFF